Listed here are 24 T cell receptor beta chains from one sample, sequenced in a study of shared clonotypes between healthy human individuals. Using immunoSEQ multiplex PCR, the repertoire was profiled, and TCRdb retains in-frame clones only, with some absent. The data hold a few million clones, with about 92% observed a single time. The specimen sequenced was naive CD4+ T cells sorted from blood. Subset here: CD45RA+ positively selected. The receptors originated from a man younger than 35 in good health.

For this clone: Compared with germline, one end of the junction differs, possibly owing to a read error. Other nucleotide sequences in the sample specify the same CDR3. Here the CDR3 DNA reads TGTGCTAGCAGCGTAGTGGAGCAAGAGACCCAGTACTTC. Protein sequence: CASSVVEQETQYF. The chain employs TRBV9 and TRBJ2-5; no firm D call. This CDR3 spans 13 amino acids. The germline V gene encodes CDR1 SGDLS and CDR2 YYNGEE.

The rearrangement uses TRBV25-1 and TRBJ2-7, with 9 bases matching TRBD2. V was pared by 5 bases and J by 7 bases, with 6 bases of the junction left unmatched. CDR1 is MGHDK, CDR2 SYGVNS, per germline. The CDR3 is made up of 13 amino acids. The CDR3 region is CASSSGRSREQYF. CDR3 sequence (DNA): TGTGCCAGCAGTAGCGGGAGGTCTCGGGAGCAGTACTTC.

The V call is TRBV6-4, the J call TRBJ2-3; D is ambiguous. The germline CDR1 and CDR2 sequences are MRHNA and SNTAGT. Trimming left V 5 bases short and J 6 bases short, with 15 bases between. The CDR3 covers 14 residues. The CDR3 DNA reads as TGTGCCAGCAGTCCTCGACCGGTCGGGGATACGCAGTATTTT. Translating it yields CASSPRPVGDTQYF.

The CDR3 reads CATSRDLTGPSPLHF. In DNA form, the CDR3 reads TGTGCCACCAGCAGAGATCTGACAGGGCCATCACCCCTCCACTTT. The V gene is TRBV15, the J gene TRBJ1-6, with 7 bases fitting TRBD1. Germline CDR1 reads LNHNV; CDR2 reads YYDKDF (reference sequence). V shed 0 bases and J 10 bases; nucleotides not matched to a gene: 6. The CDR3 length is 15 residues.

The CDR3 is CASSLVRQQETQYF. The CDR3 DNA reads as TGCGCCAGCAGCTTGGTACGACAGCAAGAGACCCAGTACTTC. This rearrangement joins TRBV5-1 to TRBJ2-5; a possible D gene is TRBD1 (5 bases). V was clipped by 0 bases and J by 2 bases, with 8 bases between them. The CDR3 has 14 amino acids. Germline loops: CDR1 SGHRS, CDR2 YFSETQ.

This clone showed up just once. This chain uses TRBV11-2 with TRBJ2-4, with D tentatively TRBD1 (6 bases). The germline gives CDR1 SGHAT, CDR2 FQNNGV. V was pared by 4 bases and J by 0 bases, with 13 bases between. The length of the CDR3 is 16 residues. The DNA for the CDR3 is TGTGCCAGCAGCTCGCTTAACAGGGAAGCCAAAAACATTCAGTACTTC. This translates into CASSSLNREAKNIQYF.

The chain recombines TRBV10-3 with TRBJ1-3; D is unclear. The length of the CDR3 is 15 residues. Trimming removed 7 bases from V and 2 bases from J, with 15 bases in between. Per the germline V gene, CDR1 is ENHRY and CDR2 is SYGVKD. The CDR3 nucleotides are TGTGCCATCACCCAAGGCCCCGGGCCTGGAAACACCATATATTTT. This gives the protein CAITQGPGPGNTIYF.

Worth noting for this clone: This same CDR3 is encoded by further DNA sequences in the sample. J is TRBJ1-6 and V is TRBV19; 10 bases map to TRBD1. The CDR3 totals 14 residues. Trimming took 4 bases from V and 8 from J; bases not matched to a gene: 2. CDR1 LNHDA and CDR2 SQIVND come from the germline V gene (reference sequence). CDR3 DNA: TGTGCCAGTAGTACTGGGACAGGGGATTCACCCCTCCACTTT. Amino acids: CASSTGTGDSPLHF.

This rearrangement joins TRBV29-1 to TRBJ2-3; 7 bases agree with TRBD1. This CDR3 region has 14 residues. The germline V gene encodes CDR1 SQVTM and CDR2 ANQGSEA. V lost 5 bases to trimming and J lost 0 bases; unmatched junction nucleotides: 5. DNA for the CDR3: TGCAGCGTTCGCAGGGGACAGAGCACAGATACGCAGTATTTT. Amino acid sequence: CSVRRGQSTDTQYF.

V usage is TRBV5-1 and J usage is TRBJ1-1; 10 bases are shared with TRBD1. The junction had 3 bases not matched to a gene; V was cut back by 0 bases and J by 4 bases. Per germline, CDR1 SGHRS and CDR2 YFSETQ. This CDR3 is built from 15 residues. CDR3 loop: CASSLVGQGVTEAFF. DNA of the CDR3: TGCGCCAGCAGCTTGGTAGGACAGGGGGTCACTGAAGCTTTCTTT.

This clone was detected only once. The chain links TRBV10-3 to TRBJ2-1, with 14 bases lining up with TRBD2. The CDR3 runs to 16 residues. CDR1 is ENHRY and CDR2 is SYGVKD in the germline V gene. With 3 bases clipped from V and 8 bases from J, the junction kept 6 bases outside the gene matches. CDR3: CAISDRTSGGLDEQFF. CDR3 nucleotide sequence: TGTGCCATCAGTGACCGGACTAGCGGGGGGCTAGATGAGCAGTTCTTC.

The genes are TRBV12-5 and TRBJ2-2; D not resolved. The V gene's germline CDR1 is LGHNT and CDR2 FRNRAP. Trimming stripped 0 bases from V and 7 bases from J, with 15 bases between. The CDR3 is 16 residues long. The CDR3: CASGLVRSWAYGELFF. The DNA for the CDR3 is TGTGCTAGTGGTTTGGTAAGGTCATGGGCGTACGGGGAGCTGTTTTTT.

The chain couples TRBV6-1 to TRBJ1-5; 9 nucleotides align to TRBD1. CDR1 MNHNS and CDR2 SASEGT come from the germline V gene. The CDR3 runs to 13 residues. V gave up 6 bases and J gave up 5 bases; unmatched junction bases: 2. In DNA form, the CDR3 reads TGTGCCAGCAGCGGGACAGGGTATCAGCCCCAGCATTTT. This codes for CASSGTGYQPQHF.

The chain joins TRBV5-1 to TRBJ1-3; possibly TRBD1 for D (6 bases). Trimming took off 5 bases at V and 4 bases at J, with 10 bases between the two ends. This CDR3 region has 13 residues. Germline CDR1 SGHRS, CDR2 YFSETQ. CDR3 loop: CASRRDNGNTIYF. The CDR3 nucleotides read TGCGCCAGCAGGCGGGACAACGGAAACACCATATATTTT.

This chain connects TRBV18 to TRBJ2-1, with 11 positions matching TRBD2. V lost 3 bases to trimming and J lost 1 base; unmatched junction nucleotides: 8. There are 18 residues in the CDR3. Germline CDR1 reads KGHSH; CDR2 reads LQKENI. The CDR3 spells CASSPRLAGTLSYNEQFF. The CDR3, as DNA: TGTGCCAGCTCACCCAGACTAGCGGGGACCCTTTCCTACAATGAGCAGTTCTTC.

The chain employs TRBV5-6 and TRBJ2-6; D unclear. Germline loops: CDR1 SGHDT, CDR2 YYEEEE. This CDR3 comprises 15 residues. Trimming shortened V by 1 base and J by 3 bases, and 8 bases separated the two germline ends. DNA of the CDR3: TGTGCCAGCAGCTTGAGGTTGTTTGGGGCCAACGTCCTGACTTTC. Protein product: CASSLRLFGANVLTF.

The V gene is TRBV27, the J gene TRBJ1-5; 8 bases are shared with TRBD1. The CDR3 loop spans 15 amino acids. Germline CDR1 reads MNHEY; CDR2 reads SMNVEV (reference sequence). Unmatched junction bases numbered 7, after V lost 6 bases and J lost 3 bases. CDR3 nucleotide sequence: TGTGCCAGCAGAGGACAGGGCGGGAACAATCAGCCCCAGCATTTT. Translated: CASRGQGGNNQPQHF.

This chain connects TRBV27 to TRBJ1-1, with D hard to call. Trimming took off 8 bases at V and 4 bases at J, with 17 bases between the two ends. The CDR3 has 14 amino acids. Germline CDR1 and CDR2: MNHEY and SMNVEV (reference sequence). As DNA, the CDR3 is TGTGCCAGCGTCCGTTCGGCGGGTGCCACTGAAGCTTTCTTT. This sequence encodes CASVRSAGATEAFF.

This chain joins TRBV7-6 and TRBJ1-3; D is uncertain. The CDR3 totals 16 residues. V lost 2 bases to trimming and J lost 0 bases, with 11 bases between them. Germline V lookup: CDR1 SGHVS, CDR2 FNYEAQ. The CDR3 sequence is CASSLLTQPSGNTIYF. CDR3 DNA: TGTGCCAGCAGCTTACTAACCCAACCCTCTGGAAACACCATATATTTT.

The chain carries TRBV2 and TRBJ2-3; no definite D call. The germline gives CDR1 SNHLY, CDR2 FYNNEI. V was pared by 3 bases and J by 0 bases, with 10 bases between. The CDR3 has 15 residues. The chain's CDR3 is CASSDLRSSTDTQYF. The CDR3 nucleotides are TGTGCCAGCAGTGATCTGCGGAGTAGCACAGATACGCAGTATTTT.

This clone occurred once. The genes are TRBV2 and TRBJ2-2; 7 bases are a match to TRBD1. This CDR3 has 14 residues. V was pared by 6 bases and J by 6 bases, with 7 bases of the junction left unmatched. In germline, CDR1 is SNHLY, CDR2 FYNNEI. The CDR3 sequence: CASRDDRESGELFF. In nucleotides, the CDR3 is TGTGCCAGCAGAGACGACAGGGAATCCGGGGAGCTGTTTTTT. Full variable domain (missing parts from reference TRBV2 and TRBJ2-2): EPEVTQTPSHQVTQMGQEVILRCVPISNHLYFYWYRQILGQKVEFLVSFYNNEISEKSEIFDDQFSVERPDGSNFTLKIRSTKLEDSAMYFCASRDDRESGELFFGEGSRLTVL.

This clone was seen just once. One base away lies a much larger clone, so this may be a sequencing read error. The same CDR3 arises from other DNA sequences in this sample as well. V is TRBV18 and J is TRBJ1-2, with D perhaps TRBD1 (6 bases). Germline V gives CDR1 KGHSH, CDR2 LQKENI. The V gene lost 3 bases and the J gene lost 2 bases, with 7 bases spanning the gap. CDR3 size: 13 residues. The CDR3 reads CASSPGQNYGYTF. In DNA, the CDR3 is TGTGCCAGCTCACCGGGACAAAACTATGGCTACACCTTC.

V and J are TRBV9 and TRBJ2-3; 12 positions match TRBD2. The CDR3 loop spans 18 amino acids. J lost 4 bases, V lost 4 bases, and 13 bases had no gene match. In germline, CDR1 is SGDLS, CDR2 YYNGEE. CDR3 coding DNA: TGTGCCAGCAGCACGAAGGGACTAGCGGGTTCGGCAGCAGATACGCAGTATTTT. It is translated as CASSTKGLAGSAADTQYF.

V gene TRBV7-2 combines with J gene TRBJ2-5; TRBD2 matches 11 bases. Germline V gene sequence: CDR1 SGHTA, CDR2 FQGNSA. V dropped 5 bases and J dropped 1; count of bases not matched to a gene: 6. The CDR3 has 16 amino acids. DNA for the CDR3: TGTGCCAGCAGCGTTAGCGGGAGGGGGTTCCAAGAGACCCAGTACTTC. It is translated as CASSVSGRGFQETQYF.